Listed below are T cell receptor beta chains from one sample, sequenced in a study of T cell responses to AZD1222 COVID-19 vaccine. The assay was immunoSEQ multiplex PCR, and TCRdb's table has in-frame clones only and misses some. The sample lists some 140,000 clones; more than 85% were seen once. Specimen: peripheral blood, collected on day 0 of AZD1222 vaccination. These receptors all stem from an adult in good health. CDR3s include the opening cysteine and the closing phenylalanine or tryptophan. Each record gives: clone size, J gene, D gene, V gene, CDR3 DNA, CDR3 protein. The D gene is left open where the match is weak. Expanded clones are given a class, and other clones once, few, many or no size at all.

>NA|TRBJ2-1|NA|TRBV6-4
TGTGCCAGCAGTGTCCGTCCGGCCTCCTACAATGAGCAGTTCTTC
CASSVRPASYNEQFF
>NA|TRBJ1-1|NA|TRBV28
TGTGCCAGCAACGTAAGAGGGGAAGCTTTCTTT
CASNVRGEAFF
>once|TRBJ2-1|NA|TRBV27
TGTGCCAGCAGGTGGGGACACCGCGGTAGTGAGCAGTTCTTC
CASRWGHRGSEQFF
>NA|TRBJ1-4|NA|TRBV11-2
TGTGCCAGCAGCTTAAGGTGGGCCGGTGAAAAACTGTTTTTT
CASSLRWAGEKLFF
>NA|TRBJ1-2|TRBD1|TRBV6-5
TGTGCCAGCAGTCCCGACAGGGGGGGCTATGGCTACACCTTC
CASSPDRGGYGYTF
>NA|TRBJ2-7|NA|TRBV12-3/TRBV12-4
TGTGCCAGCAGTCCCGGACGGCCCTACGAGCAGTACTTC
CASSPGRPYEQYF
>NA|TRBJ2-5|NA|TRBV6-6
TGTGCCAGCAGTTACCTTGGGGACGGGGAGACCCAGTACTTC
CASSYLGDGETQYF
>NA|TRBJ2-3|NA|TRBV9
TGTGCCAGCAGCGTAGCACCCACAGATACGCAGTATTTT
CASSVAPTDTQYF
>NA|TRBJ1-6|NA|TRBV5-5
TGTGCCAGCAGCAACTTCGGCGGGGACAATTCACCCCTCCACTTT
CASSNFGGDNSPLHF
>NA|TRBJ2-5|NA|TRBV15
TGTGCCACCAGCAGGGACGGGAGACAAGAGACCCAGTACTTC
CATSRDGRQETQYF
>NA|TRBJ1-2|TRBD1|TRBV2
TGTGCCAGCAGTGGGGACAGGGAGGCCACCTTC
CASSGDREATF
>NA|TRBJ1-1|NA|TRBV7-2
TGTGCCAGCAGCGTAACAGGGTACACTGAAGCTTTCTTT
CASSVTGYTEAFF
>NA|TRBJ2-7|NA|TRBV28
TGTGCCAGCAGTTTCCATCAGAAGGAAGAGCAGTACTTC
CASSFHQKEEQYF
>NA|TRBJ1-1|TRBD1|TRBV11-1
TGTGCCAGCAGCGATCGGACAGGGAACACTGAAGCTTTCTTT
CASSDRTGNTEAFF
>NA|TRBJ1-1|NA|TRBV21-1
TGTGCCAAAATATTATCAGGGGGCAGTGAAGCTTTCTTT
CAKILSGGSEAFF
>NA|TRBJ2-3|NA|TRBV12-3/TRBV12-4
TGTGCCAGCAGGGACAGCACAGATACGCAGTATTTT
CASRDSTDTQYF
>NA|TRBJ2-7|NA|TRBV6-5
TGTGCCAGCAGTCTCCTCCGGGGGTCCTACGAGCAGTACTTC
CASSLLRGSYEQYF
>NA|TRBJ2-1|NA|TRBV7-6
TGTGCCAGCAGCCCCCGGACCGACTCGGCCAATGAGCAGTTCTTC
CASSPRTDSANEQFF
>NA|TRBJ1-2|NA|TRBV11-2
TGTGCCAGCAGCGCCTCAGGGGCTGGCTACACCTTC
CASSASGAGYTF
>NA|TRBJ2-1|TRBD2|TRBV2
TGTGCCAGCAGTACCGGGACTAGGTACAATGAGCAGTTCTTC
CASSTGTRYNEQFF
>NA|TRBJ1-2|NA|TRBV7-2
TGTGCCAGCAGCTTGATCGCAGGGGTTGCTGGCTACACCTTC
CASSLIAGVAGYTF
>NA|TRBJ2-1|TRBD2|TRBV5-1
TGCGCCAGCAGCTTGGTCCCCGGGACTAGCCCTGGTAATGAGCAGTTCTTC
CASSLVPGTSPGNEQFF